Listed here are 11 T cell receptor beta chains from one sample, sequenced in a study of neurological immune-mediated disorders (dated by TCRdb to 2018 to 2020). Preparation of the library involved 5' RACE. Sequencing was performed on an Illumina HiSeq 2500. Using fastp at Q25 and MiXCR, TCRdb reprocessed the public reads and kept productive beta chains. Entries that share a CDR3 protein sequence are merged under the most common genes and DNA. This sample is represented by about 38,000 distinct CDR3 sequences; less than 9% of them were singletons. Roughly 5.6% of the sample rests with the top ten. What was sequenced was CD4+ T cells from blood. All receptors derive from a man aged 50 to 60 in good health.

This clonotype has at least ten counts. The chain couples TRBV6-2 or TRBV6-3 to TRBJ2-3; TRBD2 is a possible D gene (6 bases). The CDR3 totals 16 residues. Germline V gene data show CDR1 as MNHEY and CDR2 as SVGEGT. Trimming removed 0 bases from V and 5 bases from J, with 15 bases in between. As DNA, the CDR3 is TGTGCCAGCAGTTACTCCTCAGGGTGGGGGGAAGATACGCAGTATTTT. It specifies CASSYSSGWGEDTQYF.

This clonotype has ten or more counts. This rearrangement joins TRBV3-1 to TRBJ2-1; D is undetermined. Germline lookup yields CDR1 LGHDT and CDR2 YNNKEL (reference sequence). The ends were cut back, 3 bases at V and 6 bases at J, with 6 bases in the middle. This CDR3 spans 12 amino acids. The CDR3 nucleotides read TGTGCCAGCAGCCATGGCGGCAATGAGCAGTTCTTC. Encoded protein: CASSHGGNEQFF.

This clonotype was detected many times. The J gene is TRBJ2-1, the V gene TRBV7-9, with TRBD1 matching 10 bases. CDR1 is SEHNR and CDR2 is FQNEAQ in the germline V gene (reference sequence). The CDR3 has 19 amino acids. J lost 7 bases, V lost 1 base, and 16 bases had no gene match. This chain's CDR3 is CASSLGSTGGKRESNEQFF. In DNA, the CDR3 is TGTGCCAGCAGCTTAGGATCGACAGGGGGCAAGCGGGAATCGAATGAGCAGTTCTTC.

In DNA form, the CDR3 reads TGTGCCAGCAGCCGAGCTAACCTCCTCGCGGGAGTAGACTACGAGCAGTACTTC. The encoded protein is CASSRANLLAGVDYEQYF. This chain joins TRBV3-1 and TRBJ2-7, with TRBD2 matching 7 bases. Germline CDR1 is LGHDT and CDR2 is YNNKEL (reference sequence). V dropped 4 bases and J dropped 3; count of bases not matched to a gene: 18. The CDR3 spans 18 residues.

There are many counts of this clonotype. The chain joins TRBV7-6 to TRBJ2-5, with unresolved D. V was pared by 0 bases and J by 5 bases, with 13 bases between. This CDR3 is built from 15 residues. CDR1 and CDR2 from the germline V gene are SGHVS and FNYEAQ. The CDR3 DNA reads as TGTGCCAGCAGCTTAGCGGGTAACAGTAGGGAGACCCAGTACTTC. Its protein is CASSLAGNSRETQYF.

This clonotype was seen many times. The gene calls are TRBV9 and TRBJ2-3, with 8 nucleotides matching TRBD2. With V trimmed by 0 bases and J by 1 base, 4 bases remained unmatched. CDR3 length: 16 residues. Germline values: CDR1 SGDLS, CDR2 YYNGEE. The CDR3 DNA is TGTGCCAGCAGCGTAGGTGCTAGCGGGCGCACAGATACGCAGTATTTT. This codes for CASSVGASGRTDTQYF.

This clonotype was seen a few times. This sequence joins TRBV5-1 and TRBJ2-7, with a tentative D call TRBD2 (5 bases). The CDR3 has 18 residues. V lost 1 base, J lost 0 bases, and 20 bases lay in between. The germline V gene encodes CDR1 SGHRS and CDR2 YFSETQ. The CDR3 DNA sequence: TGCGCCAGCAGCTTGCATTTTCTCTCAGCGGCCTCCTCCTACGAGCAGTACTTC. Translating it yields CASSLHFLSAASSYEQYF.

This clonotype was recorded at least ten times. The J gene is TRBJ1-1, the V gene TRBV5-1; 9 nucleotides align to TRBD1. Germline V gene lookup returns CDR1 SGHRS and CDR2 YFSETQ. The V gene end was trimmed by 2 bases and the J gene end by 4 bases; junction bases not matched to a gene: 3. This CDR3 is built from 14 residues. Written as DNA, the CDR3 is TGCGCCAGCAGCTTACAGGGGGCTGGCACTGAAGCTTTCTTT. Amino acid sequence: CASSLQGAGTEAFF.

This clonotype was seen repeatedly, ten times or more. The chain has TRBV7-3 and TRBJ2-1; 7 bases agree with TRBD1. Germline CDR1 and CDR2: SGHTA and FQGTGA. CDR3 size: 14 residues. The junction had 4 bases not matched to a gene; V was cut back by 3 bases and J by 5 bases. DNA of the CDR3: TGTGCCAGCAGCTTTACAGGGGCCGACAATGAGCAGTTCTTC. It codes for CASSFTGADNEQFF.

There are many counts of this clonotype. This chain uses TRBV20-1 with TRBJ2-7, with 12 bases lining up with TRBD2. Germline lookup yields CDR1 DFQATT and CDR2 SNEGSKA (reference sequence). With 3 bases clipped from V and 4 bases from J, the junction kept 4 bases outside the gene matches. The CDR3 runs 14 residues. In DNA, the CDR3 is TGCAGTGCTAGCGGACTAGCGGGATCGTACGAGCAGTACTTC. The encoded protein is CSASGLAGSYEQYF.

The table lists this clonotype with many counts. CDR3 DNA sequence: TGTGCCAGCCAACTAGCGGGAGGGTTAGAGACCCAGTACTTC. This sequence encodes CASQLAGGLETQYF. The J gene is TRBJ2-5, the V gene TRBV12-3 or TRBV12-4; 13 positions agree with TRBD2. This CDR3 is 14 amino acids long. V dropped 8 bases and J dropped 4; count of bases not matched to a gene: 4.